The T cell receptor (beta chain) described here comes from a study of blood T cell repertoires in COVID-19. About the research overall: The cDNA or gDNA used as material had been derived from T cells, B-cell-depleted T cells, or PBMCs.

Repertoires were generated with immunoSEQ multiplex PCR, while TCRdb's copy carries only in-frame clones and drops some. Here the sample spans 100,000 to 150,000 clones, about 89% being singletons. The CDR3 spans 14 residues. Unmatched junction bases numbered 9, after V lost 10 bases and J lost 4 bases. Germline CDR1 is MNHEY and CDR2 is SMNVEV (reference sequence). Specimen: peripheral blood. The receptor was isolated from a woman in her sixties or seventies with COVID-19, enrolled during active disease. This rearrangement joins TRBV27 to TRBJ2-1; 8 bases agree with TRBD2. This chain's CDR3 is CATRLRGAYNEQFF. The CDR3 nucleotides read TGTGCCACCAGGCTGCGGGGGGCTTACAATGAGCAGTTCTTC.